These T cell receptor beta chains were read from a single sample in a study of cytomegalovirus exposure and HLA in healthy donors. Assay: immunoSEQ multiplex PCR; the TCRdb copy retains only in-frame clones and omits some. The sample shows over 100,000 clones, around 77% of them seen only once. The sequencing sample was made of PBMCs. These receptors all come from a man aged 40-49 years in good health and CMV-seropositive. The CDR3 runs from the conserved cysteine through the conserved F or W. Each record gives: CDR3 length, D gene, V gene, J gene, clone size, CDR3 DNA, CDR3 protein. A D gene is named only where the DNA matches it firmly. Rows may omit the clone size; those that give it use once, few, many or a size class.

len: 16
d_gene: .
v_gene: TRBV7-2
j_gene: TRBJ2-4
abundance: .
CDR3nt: TGTGCCAGCAGCCGAGGGGGGGACTGGGCCAAAAACATTCAGTACTTC
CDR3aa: CASSRGGDWAKNIQYF

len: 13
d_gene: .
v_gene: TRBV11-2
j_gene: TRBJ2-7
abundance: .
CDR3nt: TGTGCCAGCAGCCCATCAGTGTTACAAGAGCAGTACTTC
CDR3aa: CASSPSVLQEQYF

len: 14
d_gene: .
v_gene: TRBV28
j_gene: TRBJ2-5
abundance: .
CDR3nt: TGTGCCAGCAGTTTATCGCTAGCTTTGGAGACCCAGTACTTC
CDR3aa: CASSLSLALETQYF

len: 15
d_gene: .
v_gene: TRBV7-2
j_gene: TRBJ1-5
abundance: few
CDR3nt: TGTGCCAGCAGCACACAGGGTTTTGTGGGTCAGCCCCAGCATTTT
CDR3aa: CASSTQGFVGQPQHF

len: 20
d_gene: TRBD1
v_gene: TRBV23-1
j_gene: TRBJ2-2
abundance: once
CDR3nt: TGCGCCAGCAGTCAATCCGGGACAGGTGGGGTCCGGTCACTGTCCGGGGAGCTGTTTTTT
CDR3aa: CASSQSGTGGVRSLSGELFF

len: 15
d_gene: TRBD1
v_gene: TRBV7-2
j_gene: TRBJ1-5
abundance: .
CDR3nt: TGTGCCAGCAGATCGGACAGGGCTAGCAATCAGCCCCAGCATTTT
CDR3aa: CASRSDRASNQPQHF

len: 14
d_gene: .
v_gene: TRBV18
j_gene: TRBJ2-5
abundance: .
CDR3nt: TGTGCCAGCTCAGGACTGGGCAACCGGGAGACCCAGTACTTC
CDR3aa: CASSGLGNRETQYF

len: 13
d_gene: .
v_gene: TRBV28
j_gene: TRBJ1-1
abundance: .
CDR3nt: TGTGCCAGCAGCAAACCCCCCCAGGGAGAAGCTTTCTTT
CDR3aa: CASSKPPQGEAFF

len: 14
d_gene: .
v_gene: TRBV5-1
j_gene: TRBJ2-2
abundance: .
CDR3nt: TGCGCCAGCAGCCTTATAGGCCGGGGCGGGGAGCTGTTTTTT
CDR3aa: CASSLIGRGGELFF

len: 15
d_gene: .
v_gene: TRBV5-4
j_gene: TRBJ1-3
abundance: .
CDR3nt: TGTGCCAGCAGCTTGTCAGGGGATACGGGAAACACCATATATTTT
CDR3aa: CASSLSGDTGNTIYF

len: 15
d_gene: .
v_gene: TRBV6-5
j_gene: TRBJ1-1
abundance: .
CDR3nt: TGTGCCAGCAGTTACTCAACAGGGCAAATCACTGAAGCTTTCTTT
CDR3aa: CASSYSTGQITEAFF

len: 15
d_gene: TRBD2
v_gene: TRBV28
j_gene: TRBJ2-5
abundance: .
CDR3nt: TGTGCCAGCACGTTAGCGGGGGGGCTCAGGGAGACCCAGTACTTC
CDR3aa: CASTLAGGLRETQYF

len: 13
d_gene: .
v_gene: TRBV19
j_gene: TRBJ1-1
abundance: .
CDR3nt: TGTGCCAGTAGTGTGACAGGGAACACTGAAGCTTTCTTT
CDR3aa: CASSVTGNTEAFF

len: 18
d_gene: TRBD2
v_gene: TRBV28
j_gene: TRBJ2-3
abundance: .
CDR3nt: TGTGCCAGCAGCCAAGCCGGGACTAGCGGGGGAGCCACAGATACGCAGTATTTT
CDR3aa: CASSQAGTSGGATDTQYF

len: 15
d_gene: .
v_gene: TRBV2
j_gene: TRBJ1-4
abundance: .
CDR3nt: TGTGCCAGCACCGAATACGGACAGCATAATGAAAAACTGTTTTTT
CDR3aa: CASTEYGQHNEKLFF

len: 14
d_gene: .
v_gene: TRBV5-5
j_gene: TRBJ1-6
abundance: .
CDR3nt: TGTGCCAGCAGCCGTCCGCCGGAGAATGCGGCCCTCCACTTT
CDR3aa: CASSRPPENAALHF

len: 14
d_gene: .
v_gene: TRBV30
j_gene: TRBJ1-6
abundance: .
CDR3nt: TGTGCCTGGAAGGAGGGGATCCATAATTCACCCCTCCACTTT
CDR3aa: CAWKEGIHNSPLHF

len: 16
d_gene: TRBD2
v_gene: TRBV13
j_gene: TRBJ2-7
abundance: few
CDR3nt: TGTGCCAGCAGCTCCCGGGGGGGCCGAATCCCCTACGAGCAGTACTTC
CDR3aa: CASSSRGGRIPYEQYF

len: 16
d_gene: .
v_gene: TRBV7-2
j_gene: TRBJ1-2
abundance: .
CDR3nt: TGTGCCAGCAGCTCCAGGGTTTCGGATGTTGTTGATGGCTACACCTTC
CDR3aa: CASSSRVSDVVDGYTF

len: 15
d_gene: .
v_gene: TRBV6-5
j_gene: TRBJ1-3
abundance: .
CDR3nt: TGTGCCAGCAGTTACAGTCTGGGTCAGGGGCACACCATATATTTT
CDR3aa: CASSYSLGQGHTIYF

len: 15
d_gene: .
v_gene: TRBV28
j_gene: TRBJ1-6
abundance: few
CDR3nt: TGTGCCAGCGCCTTGGGGGGGGCGGATGGTTCACCCCTCCACTTT
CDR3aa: CASALGGADGSPLHF

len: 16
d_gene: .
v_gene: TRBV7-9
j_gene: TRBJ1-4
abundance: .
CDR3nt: TGTGCCAGCAGGAGAGGTGCACAGGGAACTAATGAAAAACTGTTTTTT
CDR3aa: CASRRGAQGTNEKLFF